Shown below are 5 T cell receptor beta chains from a single sample sequenced in a study of blood T cell repertoires in COVID-19. TCRdb's table, derived via immunoSEQ multiplex PCR, lists solely in-frame clones and lacks some. The sample carries under 200,000 clones, about 83% recorded once. The source material was peripheral blood. The receptor source for this set is a human donor in a cohort sampled during active COVID-19.

The table lists this clone with a few counts. This rearrangement joins TRBV9 to TRBJ1-6; 8 positions agree with TRBD1. This CDR3 comprises 15 residues. Trimming at V came to 4 bases and at J to 6 bases, leaving 6 bases not matched to a gene. Per the germline V gene, CDR1 is SGDLS and CDR2 is YYNGEE. The CDR3, as DNA: TGTGCCAGCAGCCCAGGACAGGGTTCTAATTCACCCCTCCACTTT. Its protein product is CASSPGQGSNSPLHF. The whole variable domain, filled in from reference TRBV9 and TRBJ1-6, reads DSGVTQTPKHLITATGQRVTLRCSPRSGDLSVYWYQQSLDQGLQFLIQYYNGEERAKGNILERFSAQQFPDLHSELNLSSLELGDSALYFCASSPGQGSNSPLHFGNGTRLTVT.

The chain has TRBV12-3 or TRBV12-4 and TRBJ2-7; D perhaps matches TRBD2 (7 bases). The ends were cut back, 4 bases at V and 4 bases at J, with 11 bases in the middle. The CDR3 runs to 13 residues. DNA of the CDR3: TGTGCCAGCAGTTGGGAGGGGGGTTACGAGCAGTACTTC. Its translation: CASSWEGGYEQYF.

The V call is TRBV7-3, the J call TRBJ2-1; D perhaps matches TRBD1 (6 bases). Trimming shortened V by 5 bases and J by 2 bases, and 10 bases separated the two germline ends. This CDR3 is 14 amino acids long. Germline V gene lookup returns CDR1 SGHTA and CDR2 FQGTGA. Here the CDR3 DNA reads TGTGCCAGCAGCCAAGGGGACACCTACAATGAGCAGTTCTTC. Translation gives CASSQGDTYNEQFF.

This sequence joins TRBV11-1 and TRBJ1-5, with 7 bases lining up with TRBD1. This CDR3 contains 16 residues. J lost 2 bases, V lost 5 bases, and 9 bases had no gene match. Germline V gene lookup returns CDR1 SGHAT and CDR2 FQDESV (reference sequence). The CDR3 nucleotides read TGTGCCAGCAGCCCCCAGGGGGGCAGGGGCAATCAGCCCCAGCATTTT. It codes for CASSPQGGRGNQPQHF.

The CDR3 spells CASSYLGGMGSYNEQFF. The CDR3 region has the DNA TGTGCCAGCAGTTACCTGGGAGGGATGGGCTCCTACAATGAGCAGTTCTTC. The chain employs TRBV6-2 or TRBV6-3 and TRBJ2-1; TRBD2 agrees at 7 bases. From germline, CDR1 is MNHEY and CDR2 SVGEGT. The CDR3 contains 17 residues. J was trimmed by 0 bases and V by 2 bases; bases with no gene match: 7.